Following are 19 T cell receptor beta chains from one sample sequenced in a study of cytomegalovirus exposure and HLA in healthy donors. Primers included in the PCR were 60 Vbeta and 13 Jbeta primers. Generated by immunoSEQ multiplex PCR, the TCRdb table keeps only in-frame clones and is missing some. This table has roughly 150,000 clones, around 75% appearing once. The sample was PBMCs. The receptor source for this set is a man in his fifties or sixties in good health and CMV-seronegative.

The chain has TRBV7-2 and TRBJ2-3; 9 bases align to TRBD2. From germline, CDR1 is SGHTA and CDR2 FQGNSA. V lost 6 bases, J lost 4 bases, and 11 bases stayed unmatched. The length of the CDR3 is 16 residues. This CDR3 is CASRWASGNRADTQYF. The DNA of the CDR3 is TGTGCCAGCAGATGGGCTAGCGGGAATCGAGCAGATACGCAGTATTTT.

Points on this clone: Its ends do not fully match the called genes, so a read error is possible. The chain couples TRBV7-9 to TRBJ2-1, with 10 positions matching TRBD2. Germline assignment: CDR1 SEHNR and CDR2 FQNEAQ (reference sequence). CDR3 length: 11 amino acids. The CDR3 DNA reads TGTGCCAGCAGCCTAGCGGGAGCGCAGTTCTTC. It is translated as CASSLAGAQFF.

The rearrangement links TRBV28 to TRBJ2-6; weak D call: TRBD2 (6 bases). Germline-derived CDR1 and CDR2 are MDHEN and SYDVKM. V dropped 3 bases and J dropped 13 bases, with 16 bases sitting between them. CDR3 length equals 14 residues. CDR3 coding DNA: TGTGCCAGCAGTTTGGGACTTCGAAGCAAAGTCCTGACTTTC. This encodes CASSLGLRSKVLTF.

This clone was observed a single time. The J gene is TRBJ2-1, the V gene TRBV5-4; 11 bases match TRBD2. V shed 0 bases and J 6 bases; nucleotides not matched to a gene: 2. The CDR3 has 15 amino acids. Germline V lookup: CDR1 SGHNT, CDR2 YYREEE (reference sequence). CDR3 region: CASSLVLAGVNEQFF. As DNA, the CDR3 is TGTGCCAGCAGCTTGGTACTAGCGGGAGTCAATGAGCAGTTCTTC.

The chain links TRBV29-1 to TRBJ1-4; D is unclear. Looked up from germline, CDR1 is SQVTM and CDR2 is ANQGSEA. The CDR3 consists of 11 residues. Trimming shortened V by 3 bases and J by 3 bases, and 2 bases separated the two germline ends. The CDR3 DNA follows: TGCAGCGTTGACTCTAATGAAAAACTGTTTTTT. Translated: CSVDSNEKLFF. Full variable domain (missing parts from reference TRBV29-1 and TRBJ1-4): SAVISQKPSRDICQRGTSLTIQCQVDSQVTMMFWYRQQPGQSLTLIATANQGSEATYESGFVIDKFPISRPNLTFSTLTVSNMSPEDSSIYLCSVDSNEKLFFGSGTQLSVL.

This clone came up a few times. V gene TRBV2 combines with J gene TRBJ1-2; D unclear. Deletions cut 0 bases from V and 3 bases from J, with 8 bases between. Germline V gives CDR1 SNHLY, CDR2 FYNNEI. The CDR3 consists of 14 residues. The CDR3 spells CASSEALRDYGYTF. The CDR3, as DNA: TGTGCCAGCAGTGAAGCGCTTCGCGACTATGGCTACACCTTC.

CDR3 nucleotide sequence: TGTGCCAGCAGCTTAACAGGGCGTAGGGAGCAGTACTTC. Its protein is CASSLTGRREQYF. V usage is TRBV7-2 and J usage is TRBJ2-7; possibly TRBD1 for D (6 bases). This CDR3 is 13 amino acids long. Germline assignment: CDR1 SGHTA and CDR2 FQGNSA. V lost 2 bases to trimming and J lost 7 bases, with 12 bases between them.

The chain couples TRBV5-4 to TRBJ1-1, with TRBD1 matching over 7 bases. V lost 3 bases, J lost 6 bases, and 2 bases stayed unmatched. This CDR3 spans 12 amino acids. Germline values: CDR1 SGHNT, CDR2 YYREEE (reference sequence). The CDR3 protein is CASSSDRSEAFF. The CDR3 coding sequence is TGTGCCAGCAGCTCGGACAGGTCTGAAGCTTTCTTT.

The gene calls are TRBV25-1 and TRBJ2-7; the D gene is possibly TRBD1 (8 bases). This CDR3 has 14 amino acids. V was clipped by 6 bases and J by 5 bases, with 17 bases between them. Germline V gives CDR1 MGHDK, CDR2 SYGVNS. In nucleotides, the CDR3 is TGTGCCAGCAGAGGAACAGGGGGGGAAAACGAGCAGTACTTC. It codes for CASRGTGGENEQYF.

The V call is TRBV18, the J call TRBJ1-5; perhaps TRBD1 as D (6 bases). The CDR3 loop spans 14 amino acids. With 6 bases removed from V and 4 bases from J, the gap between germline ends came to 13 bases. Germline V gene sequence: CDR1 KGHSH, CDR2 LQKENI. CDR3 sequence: CASSPDRLNQPQHF. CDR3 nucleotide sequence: TGTGCCAGCTCCCCAGACAGGCTAAATCAGCCCCAGCATTTT.

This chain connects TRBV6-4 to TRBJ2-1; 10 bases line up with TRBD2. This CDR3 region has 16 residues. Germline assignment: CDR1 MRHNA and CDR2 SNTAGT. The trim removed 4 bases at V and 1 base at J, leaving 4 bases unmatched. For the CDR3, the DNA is TGTGCCAGCAGTGTGAGCGGGAGGGGGTCCTACAATGAGCAGTTCTTC. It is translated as CASSVSGRGSYNEQFF.

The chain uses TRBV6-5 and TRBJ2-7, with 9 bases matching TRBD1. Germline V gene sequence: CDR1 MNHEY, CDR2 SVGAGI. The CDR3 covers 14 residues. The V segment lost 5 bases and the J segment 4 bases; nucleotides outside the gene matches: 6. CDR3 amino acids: CASSGGQGYYEQYF. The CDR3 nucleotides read TGTGCCAGCAGTGGGGGACAGGGTTATTACGAGCAGTACTTC.

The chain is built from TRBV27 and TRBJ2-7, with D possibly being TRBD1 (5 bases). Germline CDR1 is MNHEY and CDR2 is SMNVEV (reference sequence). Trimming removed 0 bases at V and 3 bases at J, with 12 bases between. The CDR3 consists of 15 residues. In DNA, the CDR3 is TGTGCCAGCAGTTTATCACCGGCAGGGAACTACGAGCAGTACTTC. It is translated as CASSLSPAGNYEQYF.

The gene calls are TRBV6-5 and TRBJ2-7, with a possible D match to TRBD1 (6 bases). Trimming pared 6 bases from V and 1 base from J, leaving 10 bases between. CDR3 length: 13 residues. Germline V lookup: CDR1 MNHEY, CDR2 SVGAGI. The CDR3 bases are TGTGCCAGCAGCGACGGACAGTCCTACGAGCAGTACTTC. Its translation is CASSDGQSYEQYF.

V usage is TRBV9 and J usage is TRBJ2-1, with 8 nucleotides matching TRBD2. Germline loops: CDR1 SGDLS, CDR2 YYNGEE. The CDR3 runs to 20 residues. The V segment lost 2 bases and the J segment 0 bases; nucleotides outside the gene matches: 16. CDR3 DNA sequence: TGTGCCAGCAGCGTCCCCGGTAGCGGGGACCTTCATAGCTCCTACAATGAGCAGTTCTTC. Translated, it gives CASSVPGSGDLHSSYNEQFF.

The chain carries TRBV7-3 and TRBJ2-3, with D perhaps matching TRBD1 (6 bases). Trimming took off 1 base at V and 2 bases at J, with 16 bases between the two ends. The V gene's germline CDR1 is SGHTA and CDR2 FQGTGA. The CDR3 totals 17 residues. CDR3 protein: CASSLRARQGNTDTQYF. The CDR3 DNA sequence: TGTGCCAGCAGCTTAAGGGCGAGGCAGGGGAACACAGATACGCAGTATTTT.

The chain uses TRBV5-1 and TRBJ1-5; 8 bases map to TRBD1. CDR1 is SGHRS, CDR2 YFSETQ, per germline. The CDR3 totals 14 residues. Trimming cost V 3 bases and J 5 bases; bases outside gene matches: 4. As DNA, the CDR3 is TGCGCCAGCAGCTCTCAGGGGGCTGATCAGCCCCAGCATTTT. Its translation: CASSSQGADQPQHF.

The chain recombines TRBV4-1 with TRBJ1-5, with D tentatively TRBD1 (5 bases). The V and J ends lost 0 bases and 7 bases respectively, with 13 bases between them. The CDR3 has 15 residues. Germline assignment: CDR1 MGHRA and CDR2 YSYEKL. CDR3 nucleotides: TGCGCCAGCAGCCAAGATTTTGCAGGGAACCAGCCCCAGCATTTT. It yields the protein CASSQDFAGNQPQHF.

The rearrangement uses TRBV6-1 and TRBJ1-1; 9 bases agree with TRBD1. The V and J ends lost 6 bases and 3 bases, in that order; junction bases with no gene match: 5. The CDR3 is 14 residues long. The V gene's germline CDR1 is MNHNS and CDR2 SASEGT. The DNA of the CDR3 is TGTGCCAGCAGGGACAGGGGCTCACACACTGAAGCTTTCTTT. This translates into CASRDRGSHTEAFF.